This TCR beta chain was identified in a study of follicular helper T cells after annual influenza vaccination. At the level of the study: For some subjects, blood spans the 2013-2014, 2014-2015 and 2015-2016 annual vaccinations.

Method: immunoSEQ multiplex PCR; TCRdb's copy keeps in-frame clones and lacks some. This sample has roughly 8,000 clones, with approximately 87% found just once. Germline loops: CDR1 SGHKS, CDR2 YYEKEE (reference sequence). The CDR3 is 14 amino acids. V trimming: 1 base; J trimming: 1 base; junction bases outside the gene matches: 1. The time point is: 2014-2015 season, 7 days after vaccination. The input for sequencing was CXCR5+ CD38- circulating T follicular helper cells from blood, taken 7 days after influenza vaccination. Noted subset: circulating Tfh, non-naive CD4+CXCR5+PD-1+ (ICOS+CD38+ or ICOS-CD38-). This chain connects TRBV5-5 to TRBJ2-5; TRBD2 agrees at 7 bases. This clonotype originated in an adult who received the influenza vaccine. CDR3 region: CASSLTGGQETQYF. DNA for the CDR3: TGTGCCAGCAGCTTGACGGGGGGCCAAGAGACCCAGTACTTC.